Presented here are 18 T cell receptor beta chains from one specimen sequenced in a study of T-cell memory formation after mild COVID-19. One entry per CDR3 protein, called by TCRdb with MiXCR from the 5' RACE reads. The sample contains 70,000 to 100,000 distinct CDR3 sequences, less than 15% of which appear only once. Material for sequencing was PBMCs or a T cell subset sorted from them (not recorded which). The receptors come from a young man who had mild COVID-19 (a few samples of this study predate the infection). Cell type and time point are not known.

This clonotype was seen ten or more times. The chain combines TRBV6-6 with TRBJ2-7; either TRBD1 or TRBD2 may supply D (5 bases each). This CDR3 comprises 16 residues. Germline CDR1 and CDR2: MNHNY and SVGAGI (reference sequence). The germline V and J ends were trimmed by 2 bases and 6 bases, with 20 bases remaining between them. The CDR3 bases are TGTGCCAGCAGTTACCACTACTTTGGGACGGTTCCCGAGCAGTACGTC. Its translation is CASSYHYFGTVPEQYV.

This rearrangement joins TRBV29-1 to TRBJ1-1; the D is unclear. There are 11 residues in the CDR3. Germline V gene lookup returns CDR1 SQVTM and CDR2 ANQGSEA. V lost 5 bases to trimming and J lost 3 bases, with 7 bases between them. CDR3 nucleotides: TGCAGCGTTCCCAGTGACACTGAAGCTTTCTTT. Amino acid sequence: CSVPSDTEAFF.

This clonotype was observed a handful of times. The chain recombines TRBV29-1 with TRBJ2-7; 9 positions match TRBD1. Per the germline V gene, CDR1 is SQVTM and CDR2 is ANQGSEA. J was trimmed by 7 bases and V by 2 bases; bases with no gene match: 3. The CDR3 has 12 amino acids. The CDR3 bases are TGCAGCGTTGAAACGACAGGGGGAGAGCAGTACTTC. Its translation is CSVETTGGEQYF.

This clonotype has a handful of counts. The chain joins TRBV7-8 to TRBJ2-2, with D possibly matching TRBD2 (6 bases). Trimming stripped 3 bases from V and 4 bases from J, with 12 bases between. The CDR3 has 15 amino acids. Germline values: CDR1 SGHVS, CDR2 FQNEAQ. The CDR3 bases are TGTGCCAGCAGCTTCGGAGGGGTAGGCACCGGGGAGCTGTTTTTT. It encodes CASSFGGVGTGELFF.

This clonotype showed up many times. This sequence joins TRBV7-2 and TRBJ2-7; D is unclear. Germline V gene data show CDR1 as SGHTA and CDR2 as FQGNSA. Trimming removed 1 base from V and 0 bases from J, with 7 bases in between. This CDR3 is 14 amino acids long. CDR3 sequence (DNA): TGTGCCAGCAGCTTAGTAAGGAGCTCCTACGAGCAGTACTTC. It yields the protein CASSLVRSSYEQYF.

The genes are TRBV6-2 or TRBV6-3 and TRBJ2-1; 8 bases align to TRBD2. The CDR3 length is 14 residues. J was trimmed by 4 bases and V by 7 bases; bases with no gene match: 6. Germline loops: CDR1 MNHEY, CDR2 SVGEGT. The CDR3 DNA reads as TGTGCCAGCACGGTGGTAGCGGGGTACAATGAGCAGTTCTTC. It encodes CASTVVAGYNEQFF.

A few counts support this clonotype. The V gene is TRBV4-1, the J gene TRBJ2-7; 8 bases map to TRBD2. With V trimmed by 4 bases and J by 5 bases, 1 base remained unmatched. In germline, CDR1 is MGHRA, CDR2 YSYEKL. This CDR3 contains 12 residues. DNA of the CDR3: TGCGCCAGCAGCCCCGGGAGGGACGAGCAGTACTTC. It translates to CASSPGRDEQYF.

This clonotype was detected many times. The CDR3 DNA reads as TGTGCCAGCAGAAACCCAAAGTGGGAGACCCAGTACTTC. Its translation: CASRNPKWETQYF. The chain employs TRBV12-3 or TRBV12-4 and TRBJ2-5; D unclear. Trimming shortened V by 6 bases and J by 5 bases, and 13 bases separated the two germline ends. The CDR3 totals 13 residues.

The CDR3 sequence: CASSLGVSSTNYGYTF. Here the CDR3 DNA reads TGTGCCAGCAGCTTAGGAGTTTCATCTACTAACTATGGCTACACCTTC. The chain joins TRBV7-9 to TRBJ1-2; D gene ambiguous. The CDR3 runs to 16 residues. Trimming stripped 1 base from V and 0 bases from J, with 12 bases between. Germline CDR1 reads SEHNR; CDR2 reads FQNEAQ (reference sequence).

This clonotype has just a few counts. J is TRBJ1-1 and V is TRBV6-5, with no clear D. Germline values: CDR1 MNHEY, CDR2 SVGAGI. The germline V and J ends were trimmed by 6 bases and 10 bases, with 15 bases remaining between them. This CDR3 contains 12 residues. CDR3 protein: CASRDASRAAFF. The CDR3 region has the DNA TGTGCCAGCAGGGACGCCTCTCGTGCAGCTTTCTTT.

This clonotype occurred a few times. The rearrangement links TRBV6-6 to TRBJ1-5; TRBD1 matches 11 bases. The CDR3 is 15 residues long. Germline V gene sequence: CDR1 MNHNY, CDR2 SVGAGI (reference sequence). Unmatched junction bases numbered 7, after V lost 6 bases and J lost 6 bases. This CDR3 is CASRWDRGSGQPQHF. CDR3 DNA: TGTGCCAGCAGGTGGGACAGGGGGTCGGGTCAGCCCCAGCATTTT.

V gene TRBV7-9 combines with J gene TRBJ1-2, with D possibly matching TRBD1 (6 bases). Germline loops: CDR1 SEHNR, CDR2 FQNEAQ (reference sequence). The V end was cut by 1 base, the J end by 3 bases, with 12 bases between. The CDR3 sequence is 15 residues long. Here the CDR3 DNA reads TGTGCCAGCAGCTTAGAGGGACACAAAGACTATGGCTACACCTTC. Translated, it gives CASSLEGHKDYGYTF.

In nucleotides, the CDR3 is TGTGCCAGCAGCGCCCCGGACAGGGGAGACTACGAGCAGTACTTC. Its translation: CASSAPDRGDYEQYF. This chain links TRBV7-8 with TRBJ2-7; TRBD1 matches at 9 bases. The J segment lost 3 bases and the V segment lost 5 bases, leaving 8 bases of the junction unmatched. Germline V CDR1 and CDR2: SGHVS, FQNEAQ. The CDR3 is 15 residues long. The full variable domain, rest sourced from reference TRBV7-8 and TRBJ2-7, is GAGVSQSPRYKVAKRGQDVALRCDPISGHVSLFWYQQALGQGPEFLTYFQNEAQLDKSGLPSDRFFAERPEGSVSTLKIQRTQQEDSAVYLCASSAPDRGDYEQYFGPGTRLTVT.

This chain joins TRBV6-6 and TRBJ2-1, with 8 nucleotides matching TRBD2. In germline, CDR1 is MNHNY, CDR2 SVGAGI (reference sequence). The V and J ends lost 10 bases and 4 bases, in that order; junction bases with no gene match: 6. This CDR3 spans 13 amino acids. CDR3 region: CATAGLEYNEQFF. CDR3 bases: TGTGCCACCGCGGGACTAGAGTACAATGAGCAGTTCTTC.

There are a few counts of this clonotype. This sequence joins TRBV4-1 and TRBJ1-4, with a weak D call TRBD1 (5 bases). The CDR3 contains 16 residues. CDR1 and CDR2 from the germline V gene are MGHRA and YSYEKL. Trimming left V 4 bases short and J 7 bases short, with 19 bases between. The DNA of the CDR3 is TGCGCCAGCAGCCCCCTTGTACAGGAGGAGGGTGAAAAACTGTTTTTT. This sequence encodes CASSPLVQEEGEKLFF.

A few counts support this clonotype. The chain combines TRBV4-2 with TRBJ1-1; tentative D call: TRBD1 (5 bases). Trimming left V 1 base short and J 4 bases short, with 7 bases between. The germline gives CDR1 LGHNA, CDR2 YNFKEQ. The CDR3 runs to 13 residues. The CDR3 DNA reads as TGTGCCAGCAGCCAAGCAGGGCCCACTGAAGCTTTCTTT. Translating gives CASSQAGPTEAFF.

The sample holds a few counts of this clonotype. The chain uses TRBV12-3 or TRBV12-4 and TRBJ1-3; 10 bases align to TRBD1. This CDR3 spans 16 amino acids. The J segment lost 2 bases and the V segment lost 6 bases, leaving 7 bases of the junction unmatched. This chain's CDR3 is CASSPIDRGPGNTIYF. The CDR3 bases are TGTGCCAGCAGCCCTATAGACAGGGGGCCTGGAAACACCATATATTTT.

This clonotype was picked up a small number of times. The V and J genes are TRBV4-1 and TRBJ1-5, with D hard to call. The germline gives CDR1 MGHRA, CDR2 YSYEKL. This CDR3 is built from 16 residues. Trimming cost V 0 bases and J 6 bases, with 15 bases left between them. As DNA, the CDR3 is TGCGCCAGCAGCCAAGATCGAGTGAGGGCTGGTCAGCCCCAGCATTTT. Translating it yields CASSQDRVRAGQPQHF.